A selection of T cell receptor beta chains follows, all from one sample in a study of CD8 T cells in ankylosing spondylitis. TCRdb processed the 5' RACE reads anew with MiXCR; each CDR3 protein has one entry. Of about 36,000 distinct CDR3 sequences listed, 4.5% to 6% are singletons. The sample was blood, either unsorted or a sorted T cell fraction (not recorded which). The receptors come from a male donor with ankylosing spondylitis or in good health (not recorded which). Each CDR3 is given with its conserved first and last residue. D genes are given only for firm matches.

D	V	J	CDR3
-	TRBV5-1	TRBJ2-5	CASSPEYQETQYF
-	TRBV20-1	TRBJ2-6	CSATGPGANVLTF
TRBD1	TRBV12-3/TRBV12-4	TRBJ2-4	CASSRRTGGNIQYF
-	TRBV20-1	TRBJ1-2	CSARGHLANYGYTF
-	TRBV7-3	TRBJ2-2	CASSSTGGPGELFF
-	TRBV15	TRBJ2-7	CATSRVSGESHEQYF
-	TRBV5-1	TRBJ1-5	CASSLLGYQPQHF
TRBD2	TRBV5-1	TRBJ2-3	CASSPTSGGAVGTDTQYF
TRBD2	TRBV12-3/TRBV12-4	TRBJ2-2	CASSFGLAPGELFF
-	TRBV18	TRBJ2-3	CASSARWREITDTQYF
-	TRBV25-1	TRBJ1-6	CASSELGGRTNSPLHF
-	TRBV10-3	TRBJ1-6	CAISEAGYNSPLHF
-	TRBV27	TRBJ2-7	CASSLVGMRYEQYF
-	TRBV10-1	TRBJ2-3	CASSESGSGEGSDTQYF
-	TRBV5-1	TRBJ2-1	CASSFDSYNEQFF
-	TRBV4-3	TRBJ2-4	CASSQGRTVNIQYF
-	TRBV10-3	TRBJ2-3	CAIRKTGYTQYF
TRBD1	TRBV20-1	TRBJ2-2	CSARSGGYTGELFF
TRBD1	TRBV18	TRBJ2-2	CASSGPGQGYTGELFF
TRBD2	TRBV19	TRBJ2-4	CASSPVGAGGQPAKNIQYF
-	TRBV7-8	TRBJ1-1	CASRQGGSWTEAFF
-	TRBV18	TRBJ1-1	CASSPSAGGGGTEAFF
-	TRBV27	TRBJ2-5	CASSPLSVGKETQYF
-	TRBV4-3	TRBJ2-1	CASSQEGWGEHNEQFF
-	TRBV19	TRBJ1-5	CASSPLGSSNQPQHF
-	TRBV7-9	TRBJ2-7	CASSFSGAGDEQYF
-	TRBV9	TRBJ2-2	CASDTGRDNRNTGELFF
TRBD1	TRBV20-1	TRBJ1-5	CSALIGGFYQPQHF
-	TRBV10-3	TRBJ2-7	CAISESALRHPMGEQYF
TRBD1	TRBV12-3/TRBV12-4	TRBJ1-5	CASRGTGGNQPQHF
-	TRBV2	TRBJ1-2	CASSGGSNYGYTF
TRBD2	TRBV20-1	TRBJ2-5	CSATRLAGVYQETQYF
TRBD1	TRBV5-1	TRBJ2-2	CASEGTVNTGELFF
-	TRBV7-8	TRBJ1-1	CASSLGQNTEAFF
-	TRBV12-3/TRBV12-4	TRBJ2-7	CASSRQRGPLIYEQYF
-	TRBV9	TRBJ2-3	CASSVQGTDTQYF
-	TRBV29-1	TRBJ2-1	CSVESPNRGYNEQFF
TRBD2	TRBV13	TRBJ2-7	CASSARTSGDSYEQYF
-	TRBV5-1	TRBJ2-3	CASSPDRGGKADTQYF
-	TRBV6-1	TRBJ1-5	CASSEGWSNQPQHF
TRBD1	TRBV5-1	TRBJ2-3	CASSLGDRASDTQYF
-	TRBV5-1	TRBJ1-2	CASSLVPGREIDGYTF
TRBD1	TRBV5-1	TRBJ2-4	CASSRGQGASKNIQYF
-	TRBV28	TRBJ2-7	CASSPDVVYEQYF
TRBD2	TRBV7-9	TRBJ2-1	CASSLAIKRGVYNEQFF
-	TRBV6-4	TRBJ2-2	CASSGETGLAGELFF
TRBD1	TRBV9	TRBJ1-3	CASSVGQISGNTIYF
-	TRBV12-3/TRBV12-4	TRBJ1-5	CASSLGRVDQPQHF
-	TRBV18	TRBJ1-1	CASQPELGTEAFF
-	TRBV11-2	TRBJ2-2	CASSSASGPRRGELFF
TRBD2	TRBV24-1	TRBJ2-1	CATSRLAGGHNEQFF
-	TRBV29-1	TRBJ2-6	CSVGGRGAGANVLTF
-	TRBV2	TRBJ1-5	CASSEAVTTGLFNQPQHF
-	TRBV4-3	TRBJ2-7	CASSREVRSSYEQYF
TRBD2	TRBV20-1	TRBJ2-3	CSARAGVPDTQYF
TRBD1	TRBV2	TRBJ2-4	CAITTGTGGKNIQYF
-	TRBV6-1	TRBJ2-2	CASRPGWDTGELFF
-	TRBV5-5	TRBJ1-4	CASSGVEKLFF
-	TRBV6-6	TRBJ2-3	CASSYRDTQYF